This T cell receptor (beta chain) was identified during a study of monozygotic twins with inflammatory bowel disease. TCRalpha along with TCRbeta cDNA was subjected to two nested PCRs lasting roughly 17 and 9 cycles. Using the 5' RACE reads, TCRdb records one entry per CDR3 protein without DNA. The listing contains roughly 140,000 distinct CDR3 sequences. This CDR3 is built from 13 residues. Germline V CDR1 and CDR2: MGHDK, SYGVNS. As to this clonotype: No antigen is known for it.

General study findings and limits: No discrimination was achieved between different T cell subtypes. Heterogeneous immunosuppressive treatment regimens may have introduced variability into patient repertoires.

Specimen: blood. This TCR was sampled from a human donor with ulcerative colitis or Crohn's disease, or a healthy co-twin of an affected twin (not recorded which). The genes are TRBV25-1 and TRBJ1-6. This CDR3 is CASSEYPGSPLHF.